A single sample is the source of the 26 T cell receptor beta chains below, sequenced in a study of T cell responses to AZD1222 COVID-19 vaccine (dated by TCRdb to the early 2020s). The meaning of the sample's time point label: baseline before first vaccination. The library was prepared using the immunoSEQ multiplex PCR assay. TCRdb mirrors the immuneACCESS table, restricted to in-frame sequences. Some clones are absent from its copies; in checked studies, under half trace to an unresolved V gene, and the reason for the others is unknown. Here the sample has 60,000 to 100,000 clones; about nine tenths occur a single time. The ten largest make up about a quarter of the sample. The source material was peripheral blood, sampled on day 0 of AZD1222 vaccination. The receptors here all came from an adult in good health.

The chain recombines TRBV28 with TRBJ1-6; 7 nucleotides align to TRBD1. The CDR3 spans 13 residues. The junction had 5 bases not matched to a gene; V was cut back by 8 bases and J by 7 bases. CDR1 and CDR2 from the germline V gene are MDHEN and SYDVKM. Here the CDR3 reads CASQTGYNSPLHF. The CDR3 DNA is TGTGCCAGCCAGACAGGGTACAATTCACCCCTCCACTTT. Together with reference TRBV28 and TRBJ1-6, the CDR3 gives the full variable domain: DVKVTQSSRYLVKRTGEKVFLECVQDMDHENMFWYRQDPGLGLRLIYFSYDVKMKEKGDIPEGYSVSREKKERFSLILESASTNQTSMYLCASQTGYNSPLHFGNGTRLTVT.

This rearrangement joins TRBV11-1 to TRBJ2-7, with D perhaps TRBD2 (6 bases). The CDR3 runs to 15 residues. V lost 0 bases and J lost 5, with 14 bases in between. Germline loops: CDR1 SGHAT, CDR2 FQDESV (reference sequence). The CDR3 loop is CASSLALTSTHEQYF. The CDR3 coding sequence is TGTGCCAGCAGCTTAGCGCTTACTAGCACCCACGAGCAGTACTTC.

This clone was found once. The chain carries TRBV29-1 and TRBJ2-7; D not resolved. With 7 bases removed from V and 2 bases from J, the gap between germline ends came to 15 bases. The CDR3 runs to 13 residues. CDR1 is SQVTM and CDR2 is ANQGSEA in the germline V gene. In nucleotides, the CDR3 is TGCAGCGCGTGTACCGACAAGCCCTACGAGCAGTACTTC. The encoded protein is CSACTDKPYEQYF.

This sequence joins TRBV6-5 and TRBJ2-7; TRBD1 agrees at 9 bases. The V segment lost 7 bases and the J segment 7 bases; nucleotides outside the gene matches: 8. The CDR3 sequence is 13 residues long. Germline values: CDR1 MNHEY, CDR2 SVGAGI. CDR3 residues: CASNPGTGWEQYF. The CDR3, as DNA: TGTGCCAGCAATCCCGGGACAGGGTGGGAGCAGTACTTC.

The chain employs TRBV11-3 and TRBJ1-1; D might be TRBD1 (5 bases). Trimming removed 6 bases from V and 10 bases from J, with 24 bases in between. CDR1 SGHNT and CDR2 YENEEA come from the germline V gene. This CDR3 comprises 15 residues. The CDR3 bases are TGTGCCAGCAGTCCCCGGGACGGAGTGACCAAGAGAGCTTTCTTT. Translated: CASSPRDGVTKRAFF.

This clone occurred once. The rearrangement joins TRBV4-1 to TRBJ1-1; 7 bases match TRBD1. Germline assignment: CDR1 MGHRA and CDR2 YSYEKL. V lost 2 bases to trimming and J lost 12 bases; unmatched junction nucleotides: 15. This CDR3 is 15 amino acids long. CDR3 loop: CASSQTVDRDSYTFF. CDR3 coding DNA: TGCGCCAGCAGCCAAACAGTAGACAGGGATTCCTATACTTTCTTT.

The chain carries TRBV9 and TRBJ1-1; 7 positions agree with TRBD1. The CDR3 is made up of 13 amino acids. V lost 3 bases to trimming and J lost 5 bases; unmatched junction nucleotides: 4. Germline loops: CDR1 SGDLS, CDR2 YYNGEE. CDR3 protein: CASSGGTVTEAFF. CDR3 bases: TGTGCCAGCAGCGGAGGGACAGTTACTGAAGCTTTCTTT.

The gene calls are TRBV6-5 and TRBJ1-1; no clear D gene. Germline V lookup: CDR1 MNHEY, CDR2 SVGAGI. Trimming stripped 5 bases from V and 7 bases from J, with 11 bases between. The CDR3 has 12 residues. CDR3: CASSPGRIEAFF. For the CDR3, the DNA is TGTGCCAGCAGTCCAGGACGGATTGAAGCTTTCTTT.

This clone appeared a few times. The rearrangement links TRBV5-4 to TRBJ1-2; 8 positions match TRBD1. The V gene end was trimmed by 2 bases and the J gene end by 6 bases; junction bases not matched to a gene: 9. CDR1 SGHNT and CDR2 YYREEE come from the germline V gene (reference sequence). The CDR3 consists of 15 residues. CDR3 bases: TGTGCCAGCAGCTTTTCAGGGGGCTCCAGTCATGGCTACACCTTC. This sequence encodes CASSFSGGSSHGYTF. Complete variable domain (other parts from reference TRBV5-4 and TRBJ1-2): ETGVTQSPTHLIKTRGQQVTLRCSSQSGHNTVSWYQQALGQGPQFIFQYYREEENGRGNFPPRFSGLQFPNYSSELNVNALELDDSALYLCASSFSGGSSHGYTFGSGTRLTVV.

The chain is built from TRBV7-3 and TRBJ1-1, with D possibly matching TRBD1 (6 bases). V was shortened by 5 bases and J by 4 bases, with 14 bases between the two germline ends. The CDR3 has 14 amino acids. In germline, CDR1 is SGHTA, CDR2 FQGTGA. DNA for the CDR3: TGTGCCAGCAGCCGAGGGGGGCTGAGCACTGAAGCTTTCTTT. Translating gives CASSRGGLSTEAFF.

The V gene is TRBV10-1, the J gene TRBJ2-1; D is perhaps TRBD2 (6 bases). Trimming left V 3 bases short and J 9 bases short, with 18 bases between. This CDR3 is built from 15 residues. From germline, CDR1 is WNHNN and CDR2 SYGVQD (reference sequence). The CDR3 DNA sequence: TGCGCCAGCAGTGATACGGGGGAACCGTTGGGTGAGCAGTTCTTC. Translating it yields CASSDTGEPLGEQFF.

In DNA form, the CDR3 reads TGTGCCAGCAGTGACTCGGGGACAGGGGGCACTGAAGCTTTCTTT. As protein: CASSDSGTGGTEAFF. The rearrangement uses TRBV6-4 and TRBJ1-1, with 11 bases matching TRBD1. The CDR3 loop spans 15 amino acids. V was pared by 0 bases and J by 4 bases, with 1 base of the junction left unmatched. Germline lookup yields CDR1 MRHNA and CDR2 SNTAGT.

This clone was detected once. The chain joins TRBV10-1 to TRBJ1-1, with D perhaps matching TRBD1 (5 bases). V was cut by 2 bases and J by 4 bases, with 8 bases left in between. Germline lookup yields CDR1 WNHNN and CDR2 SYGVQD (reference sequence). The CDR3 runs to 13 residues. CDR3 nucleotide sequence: TGCGCCAGCAGTGAGCCAGGGCGCACTGAAGCTTTCTTT. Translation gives CASSEPGRTEAFF.

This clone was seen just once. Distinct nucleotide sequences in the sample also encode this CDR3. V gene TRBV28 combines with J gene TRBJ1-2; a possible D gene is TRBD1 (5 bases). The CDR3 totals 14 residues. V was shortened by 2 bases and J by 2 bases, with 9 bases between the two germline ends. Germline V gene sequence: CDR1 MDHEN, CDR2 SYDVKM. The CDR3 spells CASSLQGANYGYTF. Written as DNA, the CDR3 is TGTGCCAGCAGTTTACAGGGAGCAAACTATGGCTACACCTTC.

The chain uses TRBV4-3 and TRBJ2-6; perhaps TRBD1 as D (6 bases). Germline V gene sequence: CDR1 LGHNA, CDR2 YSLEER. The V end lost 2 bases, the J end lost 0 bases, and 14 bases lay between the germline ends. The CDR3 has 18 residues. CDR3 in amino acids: CASSQYRDGASGANVLTF. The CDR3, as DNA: TGCGCCAGCAGCCAATACAGGGATGGTGCCTCTGGGGCCAACGTCCTGACTTTC.

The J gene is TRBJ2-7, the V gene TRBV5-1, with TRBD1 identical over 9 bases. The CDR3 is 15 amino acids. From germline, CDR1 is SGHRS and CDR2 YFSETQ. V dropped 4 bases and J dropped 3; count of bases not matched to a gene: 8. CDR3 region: CASSPDRDRVYEQYF. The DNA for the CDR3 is TGCGCCAGCAGCCCCGACCGGGACAGGGTCTACGAGCAGTACTTC.

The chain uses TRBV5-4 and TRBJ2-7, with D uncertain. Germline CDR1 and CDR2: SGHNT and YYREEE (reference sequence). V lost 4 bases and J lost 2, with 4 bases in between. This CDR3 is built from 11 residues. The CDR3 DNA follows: TGTGCCAGCAGCGGGACCTACGAGCAGTACTTC. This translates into CASSGTYEQYF.

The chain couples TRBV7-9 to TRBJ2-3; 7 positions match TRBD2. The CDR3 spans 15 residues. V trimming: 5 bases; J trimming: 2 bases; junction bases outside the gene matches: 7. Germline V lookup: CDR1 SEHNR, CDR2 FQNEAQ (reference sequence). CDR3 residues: CASSPAGGFTDTQYF. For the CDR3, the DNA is TGTGCCAGCAGCCCCGCCGGGGGGTTCACAGATACGCAGTATTTT.

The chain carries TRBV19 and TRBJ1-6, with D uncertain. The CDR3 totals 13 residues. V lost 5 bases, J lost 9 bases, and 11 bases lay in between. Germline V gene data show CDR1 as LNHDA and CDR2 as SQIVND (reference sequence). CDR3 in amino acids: CASSENPGSPLHF. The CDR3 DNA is TGTGCCAGTAGTGAGAATCCTGGTTCACCCCTCCACTTT.

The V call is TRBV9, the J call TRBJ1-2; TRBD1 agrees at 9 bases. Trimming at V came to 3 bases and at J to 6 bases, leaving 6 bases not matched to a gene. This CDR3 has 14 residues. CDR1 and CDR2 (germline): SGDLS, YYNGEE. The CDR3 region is CASSGGTGKHGYTF. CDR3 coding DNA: TGTGCCAGCAGCGGCGGGACAGGGAAGCATGGCTACACCTTC. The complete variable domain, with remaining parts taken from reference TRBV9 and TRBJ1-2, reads DSGVTQTPKHLITATGQRVTLRCSPRSGDLSVYWYQQSLDQGLQFLIQYYNGEERAKGNILERFSAQQFPDLHSELNLSSLELGDSALYFCASSGGTGKHGYTFGSGTRLTVV.

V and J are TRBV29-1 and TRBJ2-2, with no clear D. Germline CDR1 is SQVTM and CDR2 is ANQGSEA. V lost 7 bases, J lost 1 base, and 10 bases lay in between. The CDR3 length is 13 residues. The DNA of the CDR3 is TGCAGCGGTCAGACTGGGAACACCGGGGAGCTGTTTTTT. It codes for CSGQTGNTGELFF.

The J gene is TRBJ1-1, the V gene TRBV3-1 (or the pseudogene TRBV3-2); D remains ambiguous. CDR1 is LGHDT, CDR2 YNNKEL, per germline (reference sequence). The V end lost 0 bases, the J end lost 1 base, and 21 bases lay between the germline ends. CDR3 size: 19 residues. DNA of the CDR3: TGTGCCAGCAGCCAAGAGTTAAACACCGGAGATCGGAGGAACACTGAAGCTTTCTTT. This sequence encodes CASSQELNTGDRRNTEAFF.

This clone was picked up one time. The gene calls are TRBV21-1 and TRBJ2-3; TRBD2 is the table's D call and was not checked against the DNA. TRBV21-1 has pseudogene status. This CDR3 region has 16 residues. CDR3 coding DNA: TGTGCCGAGATATCCAGGTCTCGGAGGTGCACAGATACGCAGTATTTT. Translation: CAEISRSRRCTDTQYF.

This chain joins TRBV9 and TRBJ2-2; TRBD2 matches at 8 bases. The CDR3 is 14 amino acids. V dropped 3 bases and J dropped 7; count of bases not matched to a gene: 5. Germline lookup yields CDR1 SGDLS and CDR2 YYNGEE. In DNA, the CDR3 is TGTGCCAGCAGCGCCTTGACTAGCGTCGGGGAGCTGTTTTTT. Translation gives CASSALTSVGELFF.

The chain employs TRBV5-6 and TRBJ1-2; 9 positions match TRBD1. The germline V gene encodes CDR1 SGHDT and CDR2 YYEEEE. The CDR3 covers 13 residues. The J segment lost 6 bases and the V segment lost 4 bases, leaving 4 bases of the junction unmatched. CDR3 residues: CASSRGQGDGYTF. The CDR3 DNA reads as TGTGCCAGCAGCCGGGGACAGGGAGATGGCTACACCTTC. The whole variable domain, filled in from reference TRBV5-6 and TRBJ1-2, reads DAGVTQSPTHLIKTRGQQVTLRCSPKSGHDTVSWYQQALGQGPQFIFQYYEEEERQRGNFPDRFSGHQFPNYSSELNVNALLLGDSALYLCASSRGQGDGYTFGSGTRLTVV.

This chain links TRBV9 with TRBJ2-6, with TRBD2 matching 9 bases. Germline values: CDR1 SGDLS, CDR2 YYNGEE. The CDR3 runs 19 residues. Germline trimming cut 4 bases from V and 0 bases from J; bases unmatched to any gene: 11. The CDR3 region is CASSPRSAGGLSGANVLTF. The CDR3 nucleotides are TGTGCCAGCAGCCCCCGTTCAGCGGGAGGCCTCTCTGGGGCCAACGTCCTGACTTTC.